The present entry profiles one T cell receptor (beta chain) with its context. Its antigen is still unknown. Per germline, CDR1 MDHEN and CDR2 SYDVKM. V was cut by 3 bases and J by 6 bases, with 6 bases left in between. This CDR3 has 11 amino acids. The data are from a study of T cell repertoires in cytomegalovirus infection. Study-wide points: Ex vivo, HLA-C-restricted CMV-specific TCR beta clonotypes prevailed over the rest of the response.

TCRdb processed the reads anew with MiXCR; each CDR3 protein has one entry. The repertoire holds 100,000 to 150,000 distinct CDR3 sequences, with 30% to 40% as singletons. This material consisted of CD8+ T cells from cultured PBMCs, taken from culture after CMV antigen stimulation. This TCR came from a human donor in good health (CMV status not recorded). Some clones in this sample may be carry-over from other donors' samples. The chain joins TRBV28 to TRBJ2-7, with D possibly matching TRBD2 (6 bases). The CDR3 DNA is TGTGCCAGCAGTTTCGGGAGCGAGCAGTACTTC. This translates into CASSFGSEQYF.